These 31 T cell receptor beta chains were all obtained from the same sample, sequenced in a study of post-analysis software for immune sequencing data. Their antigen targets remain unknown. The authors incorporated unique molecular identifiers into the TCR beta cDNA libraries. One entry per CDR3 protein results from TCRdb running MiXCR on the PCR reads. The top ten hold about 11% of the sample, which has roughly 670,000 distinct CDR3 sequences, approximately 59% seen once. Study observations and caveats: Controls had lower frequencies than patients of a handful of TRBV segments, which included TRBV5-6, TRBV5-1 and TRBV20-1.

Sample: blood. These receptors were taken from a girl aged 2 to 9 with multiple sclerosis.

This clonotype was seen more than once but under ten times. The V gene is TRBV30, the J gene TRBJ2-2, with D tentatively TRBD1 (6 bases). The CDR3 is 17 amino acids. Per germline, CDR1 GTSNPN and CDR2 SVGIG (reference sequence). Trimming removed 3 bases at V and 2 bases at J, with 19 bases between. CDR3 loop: CAWSFDRTTLNTGELFF. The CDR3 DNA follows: TGTGCCTGGAGCTTCGACAGGACCACTCTAAACACCGGGGAGCTGTTTTTT.

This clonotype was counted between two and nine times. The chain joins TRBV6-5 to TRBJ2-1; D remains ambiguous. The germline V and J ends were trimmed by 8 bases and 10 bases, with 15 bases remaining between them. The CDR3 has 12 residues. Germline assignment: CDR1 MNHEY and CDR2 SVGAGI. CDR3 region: CASGAPGGEQFF. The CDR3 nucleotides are TGTGCCAGCGGAGCCCCGGGCGGAGAGCAGTTCTTC.

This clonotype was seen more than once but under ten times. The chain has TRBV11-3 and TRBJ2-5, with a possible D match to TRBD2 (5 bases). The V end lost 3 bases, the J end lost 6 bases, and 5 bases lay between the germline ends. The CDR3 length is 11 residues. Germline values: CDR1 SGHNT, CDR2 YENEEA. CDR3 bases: TGTGCCAGCAGCTTCGGGAAGACCCAGTACTTC. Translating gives CASSFGKTQYF.

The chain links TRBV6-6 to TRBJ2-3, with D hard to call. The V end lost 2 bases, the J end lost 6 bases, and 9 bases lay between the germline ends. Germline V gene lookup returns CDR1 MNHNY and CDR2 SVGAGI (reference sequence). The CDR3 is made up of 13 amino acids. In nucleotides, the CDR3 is TGTGCCAGCAGTTACCGTGAATGGGATACGCAGTATTTT. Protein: CASSYREWDTQYF.

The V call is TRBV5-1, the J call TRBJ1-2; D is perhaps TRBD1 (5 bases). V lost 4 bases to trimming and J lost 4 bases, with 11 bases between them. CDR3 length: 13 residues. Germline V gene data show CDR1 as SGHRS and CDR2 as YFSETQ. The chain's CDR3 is CASSLATAYGYTF. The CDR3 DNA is TGCGCCAGCAGCCTCGCGACAGCCTATGGCTACACCTTC.

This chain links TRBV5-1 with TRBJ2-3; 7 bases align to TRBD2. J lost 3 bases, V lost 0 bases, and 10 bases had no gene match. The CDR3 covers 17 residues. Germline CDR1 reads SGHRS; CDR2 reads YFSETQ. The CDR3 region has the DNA TGCGCCAGCAGCTTGGCCGGAAGCGGGATAGTGACAGATACGCAGTATTTT. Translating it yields CASSLAGSGIVTDTQYF.

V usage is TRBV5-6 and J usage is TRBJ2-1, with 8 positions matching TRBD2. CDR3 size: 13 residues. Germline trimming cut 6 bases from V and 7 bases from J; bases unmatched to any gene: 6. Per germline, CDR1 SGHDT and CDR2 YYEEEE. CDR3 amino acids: CASTLAEANEQFF. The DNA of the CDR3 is TGTGCCAGCACACTAGCGGAGGCGAATGAGCAGTTCTTC.

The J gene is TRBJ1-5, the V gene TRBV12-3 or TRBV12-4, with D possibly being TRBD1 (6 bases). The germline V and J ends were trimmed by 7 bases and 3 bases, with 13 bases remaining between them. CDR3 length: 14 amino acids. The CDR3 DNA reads TGTGCCAGCACGCCGGGACACGTCAATCAGCCCCAGCATTTT. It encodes CASTPGHVNQPQHF.

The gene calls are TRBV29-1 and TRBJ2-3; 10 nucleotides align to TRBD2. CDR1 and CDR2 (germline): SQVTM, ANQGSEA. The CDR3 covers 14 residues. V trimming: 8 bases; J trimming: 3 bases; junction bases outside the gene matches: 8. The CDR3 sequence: CSFTPGLATDTQYF. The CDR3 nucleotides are TGCAGCTTCACTCCGGGACTAGCGACAGATACGCAGTATTTT.

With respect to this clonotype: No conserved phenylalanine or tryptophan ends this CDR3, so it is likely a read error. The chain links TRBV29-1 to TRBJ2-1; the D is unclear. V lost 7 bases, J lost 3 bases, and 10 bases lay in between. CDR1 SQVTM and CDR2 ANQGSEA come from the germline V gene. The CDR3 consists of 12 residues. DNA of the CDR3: TGCAGCGCCCTGGGTGTCTACAATGAGCAGTTCGTC. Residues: CSALGVYNEQFV.

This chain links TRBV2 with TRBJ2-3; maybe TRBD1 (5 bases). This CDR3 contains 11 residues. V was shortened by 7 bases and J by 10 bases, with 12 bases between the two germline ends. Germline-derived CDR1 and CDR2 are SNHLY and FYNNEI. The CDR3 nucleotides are TGTGCCAGCAATGCAGGGTCTGCGCAGTATTTT. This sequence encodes CASNAGSAQYF.

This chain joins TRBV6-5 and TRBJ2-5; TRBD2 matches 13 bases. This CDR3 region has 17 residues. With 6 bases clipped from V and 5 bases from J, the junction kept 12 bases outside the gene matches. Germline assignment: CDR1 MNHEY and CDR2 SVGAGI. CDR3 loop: CASSLPPGLAGTETQYF. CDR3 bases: TGTGCCAGCAGCTTACCTCCGGGACTAGCGGGGACTGAGACCCAGTACTTC.

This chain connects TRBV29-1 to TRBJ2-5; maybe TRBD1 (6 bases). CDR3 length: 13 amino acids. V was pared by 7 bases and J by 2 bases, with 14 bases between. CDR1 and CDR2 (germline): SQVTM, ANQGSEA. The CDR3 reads CSGTQGEQETQYF. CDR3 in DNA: TGCAGCGGGACACAGGGCGAGCAAGAGACCCAGTACTTC.

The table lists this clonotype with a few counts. The CDR3: CASSFPPPSGGDKNIQYF. CDR3 nucleotide sequence: TGTGCCAGCAGTTTCCCCCCTCCCAGCGGGGGGGACAAAAACATTCAGTACTTC. The chain employs TRBV12-3 or TRBV12-4 and TRBJ2-4; 10 bases map to TRBD2. The junction had 11 bases not matched to a gene; V was cut back by 3 bases and J by 3 bases. CDR3 length: 18 residues.

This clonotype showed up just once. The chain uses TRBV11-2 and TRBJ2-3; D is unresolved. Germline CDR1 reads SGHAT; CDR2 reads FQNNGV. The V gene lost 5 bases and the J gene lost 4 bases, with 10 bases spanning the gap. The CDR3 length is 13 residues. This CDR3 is CASSAPPSDTQYF. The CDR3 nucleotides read TGTGCCAGCAGCGCCCCTCCCTCAGATACGCAGTATTTT.

The CDR3 region has the DNA TGCGCCAGCAGCTCACGATCCGGTTCTTCGAATGAGCAGTTCTTC. It encodes CASSSRSGSSNEQFF. The V gene is TRBV5-1, the J gene TRBJ2-1; D gene unclear. From germline, CDR1 is SGHRS and CDR2 YFSETQ. The V end was cut by 3 bases, the J end by 7 bases, with 17 bases between. CDR3 size: 15 residues.

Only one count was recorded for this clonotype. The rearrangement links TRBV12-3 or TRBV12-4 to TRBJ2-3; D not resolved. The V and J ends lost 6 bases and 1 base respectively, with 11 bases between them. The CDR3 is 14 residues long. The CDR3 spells CASSRSRRTDTQYF. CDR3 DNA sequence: TGTGCCAGCAGCCGTAGCCGGCGCACAGATACGCAGTATTTT.

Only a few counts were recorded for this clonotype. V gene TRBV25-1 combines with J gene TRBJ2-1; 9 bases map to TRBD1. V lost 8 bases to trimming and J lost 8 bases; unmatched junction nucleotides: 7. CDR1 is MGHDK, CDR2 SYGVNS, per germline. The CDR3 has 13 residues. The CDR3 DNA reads TGTGCCAGCCGGGACAGGGACGGGTATGAGCAGTTCTTC. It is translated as CASRDRDGYEQFF.

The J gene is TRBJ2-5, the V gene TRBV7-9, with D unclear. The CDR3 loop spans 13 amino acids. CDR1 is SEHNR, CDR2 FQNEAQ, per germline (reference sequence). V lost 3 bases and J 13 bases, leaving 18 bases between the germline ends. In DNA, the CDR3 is TGTGCCAGCAGCTTCGAGGAGAACCCTTCCTGGTACTTC. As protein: CASSFEENPSWYF.

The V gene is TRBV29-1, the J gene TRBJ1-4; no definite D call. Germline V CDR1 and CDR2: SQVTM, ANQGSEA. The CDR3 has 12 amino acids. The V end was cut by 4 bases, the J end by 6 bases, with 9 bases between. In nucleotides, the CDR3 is TGCAGCGTTGGGGCCCGGGATGAAAAACTGTTTTTT. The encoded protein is CSVGARDEKLFF. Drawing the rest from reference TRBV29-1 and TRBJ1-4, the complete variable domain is SAVISQKPSRDICQRGTSLTIQCQVDSQVTMMFWYRQQPGQSLTLIATANQGSEATYESGFVIDKFPISRPNLTFSTLTVSNMSPEDSSIYLCSVGARDEKLFFGSGTQLSVL.

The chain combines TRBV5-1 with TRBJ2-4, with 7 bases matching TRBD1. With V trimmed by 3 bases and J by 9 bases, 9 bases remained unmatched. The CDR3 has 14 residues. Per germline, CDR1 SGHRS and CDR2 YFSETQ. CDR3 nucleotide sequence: TGCGCCAGCAGCTCCGACAGGGCGGGTAGCATTCAGTACTTC. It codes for CASSSDRAGSIQYF.

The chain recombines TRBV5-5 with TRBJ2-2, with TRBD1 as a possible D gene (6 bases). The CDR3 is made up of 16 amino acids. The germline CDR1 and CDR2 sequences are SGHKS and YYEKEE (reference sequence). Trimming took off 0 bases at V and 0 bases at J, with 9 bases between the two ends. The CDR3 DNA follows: TGTGCCAGCAGCTTGGTACAGGGCTCGAACACCGGGGAGCTGTTTTTT. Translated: CASSLVQGSNTGELFF.

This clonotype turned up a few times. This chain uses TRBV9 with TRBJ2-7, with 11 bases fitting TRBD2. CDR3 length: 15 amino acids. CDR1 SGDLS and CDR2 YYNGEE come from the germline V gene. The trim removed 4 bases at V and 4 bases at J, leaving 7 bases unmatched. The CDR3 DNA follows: TGTGCCAGCAGCCTCACCGGGACTAGCGGTTACGAGCAGTACTTC. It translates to CASSLTGTSGYEQYF.

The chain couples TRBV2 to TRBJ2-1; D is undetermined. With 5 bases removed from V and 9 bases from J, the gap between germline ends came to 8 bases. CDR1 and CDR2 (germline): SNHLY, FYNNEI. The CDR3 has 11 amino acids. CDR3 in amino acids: CASSPHIEQFF. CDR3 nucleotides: TGTGCCAGCAGTCCTCACATTGAGCAGTTCTTC.

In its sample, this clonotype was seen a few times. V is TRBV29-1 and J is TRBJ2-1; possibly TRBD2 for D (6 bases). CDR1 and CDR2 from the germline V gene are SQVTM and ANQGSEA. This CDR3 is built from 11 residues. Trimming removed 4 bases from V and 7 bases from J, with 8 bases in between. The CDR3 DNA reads TGCAGCGTTGGCGGGGTAAATGAGCAGTTCTTC. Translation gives CSVGGVNEQFF.

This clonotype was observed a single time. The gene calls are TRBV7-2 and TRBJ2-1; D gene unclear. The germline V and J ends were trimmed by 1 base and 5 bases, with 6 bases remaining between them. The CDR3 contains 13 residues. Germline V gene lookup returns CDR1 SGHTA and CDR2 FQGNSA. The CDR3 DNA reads TGTGCCAGCAGCTTAGGCAGGCACAATGAGCAGTTCTTC. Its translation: CASSLGRHNEQFF.

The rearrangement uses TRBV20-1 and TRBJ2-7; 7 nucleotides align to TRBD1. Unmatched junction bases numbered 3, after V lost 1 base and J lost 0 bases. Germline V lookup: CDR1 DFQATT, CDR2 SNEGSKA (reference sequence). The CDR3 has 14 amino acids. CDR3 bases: TGCAGTGCTAGAGGGACAGGAAACTCCTACGAGCAGTACTTC. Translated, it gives CSARGTGNSYEQYF.

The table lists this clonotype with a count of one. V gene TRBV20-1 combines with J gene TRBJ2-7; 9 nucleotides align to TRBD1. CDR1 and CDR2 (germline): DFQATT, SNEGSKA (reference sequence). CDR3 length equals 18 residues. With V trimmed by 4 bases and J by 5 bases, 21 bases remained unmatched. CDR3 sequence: CSATRPGQGFFVSHEQYF. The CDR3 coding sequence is TGCAGTGCTACAAGACCGGGACAGGGTTTTTTCGTTAGCCACGAGCAGTACTTC.

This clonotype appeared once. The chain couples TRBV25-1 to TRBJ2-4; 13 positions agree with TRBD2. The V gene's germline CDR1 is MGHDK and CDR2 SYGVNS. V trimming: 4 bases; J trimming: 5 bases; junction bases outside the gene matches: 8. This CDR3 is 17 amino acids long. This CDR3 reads CASSGVAGTSGENIQYF. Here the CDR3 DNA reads TGTGCCAGCAGTGGGGTCGCCGGGACTAGCGGGGAAAACATTCAGTACTTC.

The CDR3, as DNA: TGCGCCAGCAGAAGGTCCTATAGCAATCAGCCCCAGCATTTT. Its protein is CASRRSYSNQPQHF. This chain connects TRBV10-2 to TRBJ1-5; D is unclear. The germline V gene has CDR1 WSHSY and CDR2 SAAADI. The V and J ends lost 6 bases and 0 bases respectively, with 9 bases between them. CDR3 length: 14 residues.

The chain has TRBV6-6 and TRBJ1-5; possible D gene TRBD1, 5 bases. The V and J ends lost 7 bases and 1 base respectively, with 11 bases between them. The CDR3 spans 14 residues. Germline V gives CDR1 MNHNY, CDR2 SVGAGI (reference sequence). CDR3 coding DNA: TGTGCCAGCATCGGGGGGACGAGCAATCAGCCCCAGCATTTT. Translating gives CASIGGTSNQPQHF.